A selection of T cell receptor beta chains follows, all from one sample in a study of a mutant IDH1 vaccine in newly diagnosed glioma. The repertoire was sequenced with immunoSEQ multiplex PCR; TCRdb's copy has only in-frame clones and lacks some. Among roughly 46,000 clones listed, about nine tenths were seen once. The sample was PBMCs, taken from a glioma patient treated with radiotherapy, temozolomide or both. All receptors derive from a man aged 35 to 55 with glioma. CDR3s include the opening cysteine and the closing phenylalanine or tryptophan. The D gene is left open where the match is weak. Some rows mark clone size as missing; the rest say once, few, many or name a class of expanded clone.

TGTGCCATCAGTGAGGATACTAGCGCTAACACCGGGGAGCTGTTTTTT CAISEDTSANTGELFF . TRBJ2-2 TRBD2 TRBV10-3
TGTGCCAGCAGCGTATGGGGTGAAGCCTACGAGCAGTACTTC CASSVWGEAYEQYF once TRBJ2-7 . TRBV9
TGTGCCAGCAGCGCGGACTATGGCTACACCTTC CASSADYGYTF . TRBJ1-2 . TRBV5-8
TGTGCCAGCAGCCAATATAAGGAGGTCTACAATGAGCAGTTCTTC CASSQYKEVYNEQFF . TRBJ2-1 . TRBV4-2
TGTGCCATCAGGCCCACAGGGGGCGCGTTAGATGGCTACACCTTC CAIRPTGGALDGYTF once TRBJ1-2 TRBD1 TRBV10-3
TGTGCCAGCGGCTTAAGGGGAAATACCTACGAGCAGTACTTC CASGLRGNTYEQYF . TRBJ2-7 . TRBV5-6
TGCAGCGTTGAAGGGTCAGCATGGAACACTGAAGCTTTCTTT CSVEGSAWNTEAFF . TRBJ1-1 . TRBV29-1
TGCGCCAGCAGCTTGGGGGCCCCGTGGCCGGGGCAGTCTGGAAACACCATATATTTT CASSLGAPWPGQSGNTIYF . TRBJ1-3 . TRBV5-1
TGTGCCAGCAGTCGAGGGACAGGGAGTACTGAAGCTTTCTTT CASSRGTGSTEAFF few TRBJ1-1 TRBD1 TRBV6-5
TGTGCCAGCAGTTACGGCGAGCCGGGCTACAATGAGCAGTTCTTC CASSYGEPGYNEQFF . TRBJ2-1 . TRBV6-5
TGTGCCAGCTCACCACGCGTAAGCTCCTACAATGAGCAGTTCTTC CASSPRVSSYNEQFF . TRBJ2-1 . TRBV18
TGTGCCAGCAGTGAATCCGTTGGCAGTTCCTACGAGCAGTACTTC CASSESVGSSYEQYF . TRBJ2-7 . TRBV6-1
TGTGCCAGCAGTTACTCGTGGGCCAATCAAGAGACCCAGTACTTC CASSYSWANQETQYF . TRBJ2-5 . TRBV6-5
TGTGCCAGCAGCCTAGCGGAAGTCACCGGGGAGCTGTTTTTT CASSLAEVTGELFF . TRBJ2-2 TRBD2 TRBV7-6
TGTGCCAGCAGTTACTCCGGCAGGGTGTTCCTCTCCGAGCAGTACTTC CASSYSGRVFLSEQYF once TRBJ2-7 . TRBV6-5
TGTGCCATCAGTGAAGGCAGGGCTAACACCATATATTTT CAISEGRANTIYF . TRBJ1-3 . TRBV10-3
TGTGCCAGCTCACCAGAGGGGATGGGGACTGAAGCTTTCTTT CASSPEGMGTEAFF . TRBJ1-1 . TRBV18
TGTGCCAGTAGTATACGGGGGGGTCCAGAACTGCCAAATACGCAGTATTTT CASSIRGGPELPNTQYF . TRBJ2-3 TRBD2 TRBV19
TGTGCCAGCAGCGTAGACGGGGGGCGCGGCACCGGGGAGCTGTTTTTT CASSVDGGRGTGELFF . TRBJ2-2 . TRBV9
TGTGCCAGCATGCGGACCGGGACACCGCTCTCCTACGAGCAGTACTTC CASMRTGTPLSYEQYF . TRBJ2-7 . TRBV5-5
TGTGCCAGCAACCCGGGGTTGGGGAGCAATCAGCCCCAGCATTTT CASNPGLGSNQPQHF . TRBJ1-5 . TRBV28
TGTGCCAGCAGTGAATGGACCAAACAGGGGGGCTACGAGCAGTACTTC CASSEWTKQGGYEQYF . TRBJ2-7 TRBD1 TRBV2
TGTGCCAGCAGCTACGGGGATACGCAGTATTTT CASSYGDTQYF . TRBJ2-3 . TRBV5-6
TGTGCCACCAGCAGAGCTCCTCTAGCGGGAGGGCTCGACGCCTACGAGCAGTACTTC CATSRAPLAGGLDAYEQYF few TRBJ2-7 TRBD2 TRBV15
TGTGCCAGCAGCTTGGTTCCGGGACAGGGGGTAAGTAATGAAAAACTGTTTTTT CASSLVPGQGVSNEKLFF . TRBJ1-4 TRBD1 TRBV5-8
TGTGCCCCGGGGGCGGGAGGAGCCCTCTTCAATGAGCAGTTCTTC CAPGAGGALFNEQFF . TRBJ2-1 TRBD2 TRBV5-4
TGCAGCGTTGAGTTGGGGGCTCAGAACACTGAAGCTTTCTTT CSVELGAQNTEAFF few TRBJ1-1 . TRBV29-1
TGTGCCAGCAACCTAGCGGGAACGAATACGCAGTATTTT CASNLAGTNTQYF . TRBJ2-3 TRBD2 TRBV5-6
TGCGCCAGCAGCTTGGGGGGTAGCGGGAGGACGAGTGAGCAGTTCTTC CASSLGGSGRTSEQFF . TRBJ2-1 TRBD2 TRBV5-1
TGTGCCATCAGGGGTGGGGGTAGCGGGGGATACGAGCAGTACTTC CAIRGGGSGGYEQYF . TRBJ2-7 TRBD2 TRBV10-3
TGTGCCAGCAGCCGAGGGAAAGCGGGCTACACCTTC CASSRGKAGYTF . TRBJ1-2 . TRBV11-3
TGTGCCAGTAGTATTTGGCGGGAGAATGAGCAGTTCTTC CASSIWRENEQFF once TRBJ2-1 TRBD2 TRBV19
TGCGCCAGCAGCTTGGCCAACAGGGTTATAACCTATGGCTACACCTTC CASSLANRVITYGYTF . TRBJ1-2 . TRBV5-1
TGTGCCAGCAGCTTGATTAGCGCATCCTACGAGCAGTACTTC CASSLISASYEQYF . TRBJ2-7 . TRBV5-6
TGTGCCAGCAGCCCCCAAACGGACCTAAGGGCCGGGGAGCTGTTTTTT CASSPQTDLRAGELFF . TRBJ2-2 . TRBV7-6
TGTGCCAGCACCAGGGTCTGGACTAATGAAAAACTGTTTTTT CASTRVWTNEKLFF . TRBJ1-4 . TRBV2
TGTGCCAGCAGCTCGGACTCCTCTGAAGCTTTCTTT CASSSDSSEAFF . TRBJ1-1 . TRBV4-2
TGTGCCACCAGCCCCCCACAGGGCAACACTGAAGCTTTCTTT CATSPPQGNTEAFF . TRBJ1-1 . TRBV15
TGTGCCATCAGTGGGAGCAATCAGCCCCAGCATTTT CAISGSNQPQHF once TRBJ1-5 . TRBV10-3
TGTGCTAGTGGTCCCTTAGCGGGGGTCACCGGGGAGCTGTTTTTT CASGPLAGVTGELFF . TRBJ2-2 TRBD2 TRBV12-5
TGTGCCAGCAGCGTACCTTCTGGGGCCAACGTCCTGACTTTC CASSVPSGANVLTF . TRBJ2-6 . TRBV9
TGTGCCACCTCAGCCGGGACAGGAGGCGAGCAGTACTTC CATSAGTGGEQYF . TRBJ2-7 TRBD1 TRBV27
TGCGCCAGCAGCTTGAGTAGCGGGAGAGTTAGGAACACCGGGGAGCTGTTTTTT CASSLSSGRVRNTGELFF . TRBJ2-2 TRBD2 TRBV5-1
TGTGCCAGCTCAGAAGCGGGAGACTACGAGCAGTACTTC CASSEAGDYEQYF few TRBJ2-7 . TRBV21-1
TGCGCCAGCAGCCAAGATAGAATTTTCACAGATACGCAGTATTTT CASSQDRIFTDTQYF . TRBJ2-3 . TRBV4-3
TGTGCCAGTAGTATCGGGGGAGCCGGGGAGCTGTTTTTT CASSIGGAGELFF once TRBJ2-2 . TRBV19
TGCGCCAGCAGTTTACAGCAGGGTGCTGGAAACACCATATATTTT CASSLQQGAGNTIYF . TRBJ1-3 . TRBV5-1
TGCGCCAGCAGCCCCGGGACAGGGGCGAATGAAGCTTTCTTT CASSPGTGANEAFF few TRBJ1-1 TRBD1 TRBV4-1
TGCGCCAGCAGCCAAGTACTAGCGGGAGGGTACGAGCAGTACTTC CASSQVLAGGYEQYF . TRBJ2-7 TRBD2 TRBV4-1
TGTGCCAGCAGCTTCCAGACAGGGGGTGAAAAACTGTTTTTT CASSFQTGGEKLFF . TRBJ1-4 TRBD1 TRBV7-2
TGTGCCAGCAGGTGGGAAGTTGGGAGCGACCAGCAGTACTTC CASRWEVGSDQQYF . TRBJ2-7 . TRBV27
TGTGCCAGCAGCTCCCGTCTTACTGGGGCCAACGTCCTGACTTTC CASSSRLTGANVLTF . TRBJ2-6 . TRBV7-9
TGTGCCAGCAGTGAATTCCGAGTCAGGTCTTTAGGCGAGCAGTACTTC CASSEFRVRSLGEQYF . TRBJ2-7 . TRBV25-1
TGTGCCATCAGTACAGGGGGCATACTAGGTAAAGAGACCCAGTACTTC CAISTGGILGKETQYF . TRBJ2-5 TRBD1 TRBV10-3
TGTGCCAGCAGCGGACGGACAGGGGAGTATGGCTACACCTTC CASSGRTGEYGYTF few TRBJ1-2 TRBD1 TRBV7-2